These 30 T cell receptor beta chains originate from one sample sequenced in a study of metastatic and nonmetastatic thyroid tumors. All patients were untreated before thyroid surgery. TCRdb ran MiXCR on the PCR reads. Here the sample spans 8,000 to 10,000 clones, 35% to 45% being singletons. Input material: tumor tissue. The receptors derive from a female donor with papillary thyroid cancer or a benign thyroid nodule (not recorded which). Some clones in this sample may be carry-over from other donors' samples.

This clone is termed medium-sized (0.01 to 0.1%). The genes are TRBV7-6 and TRBJ1-6; the D is unclear. Trimming shortened V by 5 bases and J by 6 bases, and 8 bases separated the two germline ends. The CDR3 runs 13 residues. CDR1 and CDR2 from the germline V gene are SGHVS and FNYEAQ. CDR3 residues: CASSPGSNSPLHF. CDR3 nucleotides: TGTGCCAGCAGCCCGGGGTCTAATTCACCCCTCCACTTT.

The J gene is TRBJ1-3, the V gene TRBV2, with 10 positions matching TRBD1. CDR3 size: 15 residues. The germline CDR1 and CDR2 sequences are SNHLY and FYNNEI. V was clipped by 4 bases and J by 2 bases; unmatched bases: 2. CDR3 coding DNA: TGTGCCAGCAGTGGGACAGGGGGACCTGGAAACACCATATATTTT. As protein: CASSGTGGPGNTIYF.

This clone has only a few counts. The V call is TRBV19, the J call TRBJ2-7, with a tentative D call TRBD1 (5 bases). Germline V gene data show CDR1 as LNHDA and CDR2 as SQIVND (reference sequence). The CDR3 extends over 14 amino acids. V lost 10 bases, J lost 1 base, and 17 bases lay in between. CDR3 loop: CATSLGTGSYEQYF. The CDR3 DNA reads as TGTGCCACTTCGCTCGGAACAGGTTCCTACGAGCAGTACTTC.

Judged by abundance, this clone is medium-sized. This rearrangement joins TRBV4-2 to TRBJ2-1, with 12 positions matching TRBD2. V lost 4 bases, J lost 7 bases, and 14 bases stayed unmatched. CDR1 is LGHNA and CDR2 is YNFKEQ in the germline V gene. CDR3 length: 18 amino acids. The DNA for the CDR3 is TGTGCCAGCAGCCCCACCGCTGGCCTAGCGGGGGGGCTAAATGAGCAGTTCTTC. Residues: CASSPTAGLAGGLNEQFF.

This clone was seen many times. A read error may explain this, as a much larger clone is one base away. The V call is TRBV14, the J call TRBJ1-6; D ambiguous. There are 11 residues in the CDR3. Germline loops: CDR1 SGHDN, CDR2 FVKESK. The CDR3 loop reads CASSHNSPPHF. The CDR3 nucleotides read TGTGCCAGCAGCCATAATTCACCCCCCCACTTT.

The table lists this clone with many counts. This chain connects TRBV10-3 to TRBJ1-4, with D possibly matching TRBD1 (5 bases). This CDR3 contains 13 residues. Germline V CDR1 and CDR2: ENHRY, SYGVKD. Trimming took 3 bases from V and 8 from J, leaving 10 bases between them. The DNA of the CDR3 is TGTGCCATCAGTGACAGGGCCGAAGAAAAACTGTTTTTT. Encoded protein: CAISDRAEEKLFF.

In this sample, this clone turned up a few times. V usage is TRBV6-1 and J usage is TRBJ1-5, with 9 bases fitting TRBD1. J gave up 4 bases and V 6 bases, and 4 bases lay outside the gene matches. This CDR3 comprises 14 residues. Germline V gene sequence: CDR1 MNHNS, CDR2 SASEGT. The CDR3 DNA is TGTGCCAGCAGCCCCGGGACAGGGAATCAGCCCCAGCATTTT. It translates to CASSPGTGNQPQHF.

The V and J genes are TRBV20-1 and TRBJ1-5; no firm D call. Germline assignment: CDR1 DFQATT and CDR2 SNEGSKA (reference sequence). The CDR3 spans 14 residues. V shed 3 bases and J shed 0 bases, with 9 bases lying between them. DNA of the CDR3: TGCAGTGCTAGTAGGCAGTATAGCAATCAGCCCCAGCATTTT. Translating gives CSASRQYSNQPQHF.

The chain has TRBV28 and TRBJ1-6; no definite D call. CDR1 and CDR2 (germline): MDHEN, SYDVKM. The CDR3 has 14 amino acids. V shed 2 bases and J shed 9 bases, with 11 bases lying between them. In nucleotides, the CDR3 is TGTGCCAGCAGTTTAGTACAGTCGGCTTCACCCCTCCACTTT. It specifies CASSLVQSASPLHF.

This clone was counted a few times. The chain recombines TRBV28 with TRBJ1-1; D is perhaps TRBD1 (5 bases). V lost 5 bases, J lost 4 bases, and 20 bases lay in between. The CDR3 is made up of 16 amino acids. The germline V gene encodes CDR1 MDHEN and CDR2 SYDVKM. CDR3 residues: CASSLPGQQRGTEAFF. The DNA for the CDR3 is TGTGCCAGCAGTCTCCCCGGCCAGCAGAGGGGCACTGAAGCTTTCTTT.

This clone is medium-sized within its sample. V gene TRBV28 combines with J gene TRBJ2-7, with unresolved D. The CDR3 has 12 residues. V gave up 2 bases and J gave up 7 bases, with 9 bases separating them. Germline CDR1 and CDR2: MDHEN and SYDVKM. The CDR3 region has the DNA TGTGCCAGCAGTTTAGGGTCAGGTGAGCAGTACTTC. Amino acid sequence: CASSLGSGEQYF.

In this sample, this clone is medium-sized. V usage is TRBV27 and J usage is TRBJ1-4; D remains unclear. Trimming left V 5 bases short and J 10 bases short, with 11 bases between. The CDR3 spans 12 residues. The germline gives CDR1 MNHEY, CDR2 SMNVEV (reference sequence). The CDR3 loop reads CASSRPGGKLFF. The CDR3 nucleotides are TGTGCCAGCAGTCGCCCTGGTGGAAAACTGTTTTTT.

This clone was seen only a few times. V and J are TRBV6-1 and TRBJ1-2; D is ambiguous. CDR1 MNHNS and CDR2 SASEGT come from the germline V gene. The V and J ends lost 7 bases and 6 bases respectively, with 12 bases between them. The CDR3 runs 12 residues. CDR3 nucleotides: TGTGCCAGCACAGTACGCGGGGATGGCTACACCTTC. The encoded protein is CASTVRGDGYTF.

This clone was found a few times. The chain joins TRBV11-2 to TRBJ2-3, with 8 bases aligning to TRBD2. The V gene end was trimmed by 4 bases and the J gene end by 3 bases; junction bases not matched to a gene: 6. Germline CDR1 and CDR2: SGHAT and FQNNGV. This CDR3 has 15 amino acids. In DNA, the CDR3 is TGTGCCAGCAGCTATGGGGCGGGAGGTACAGATACGCAGTATTTT. Translated, it gives CASSYGAGGTDTQYF.

In its sample, this clone is medium-sized. The chain joins TRBV27 to TRBJ1-2, with 7 bases fitting TRBD1. This CDR3 is built from 15 residues. With 5 bases clipped from V and 0 bases from J, the junction kept 6 bases outside the gene matches. The V gene's germline CDR1 is MNHEY and CDR2 SMNVEV (reference sequence). CDR3: CASSRDRTPNYGYTF. As DNA, the CDR3 is TGTGCCAGCAGTCGGGACAGAACCCCTAACTATGGCTACACCTTC.

At least ten counts were recorded for this clone. The rearrangement uses TRBV20-1 and TRBJ2-4; possible D gene TRBD1, 5 bases. Germline V CDR1 and CDR2: DFQATT, SNEGSKA (reference sequence). V lost 6 bases and J 9 bases, leaving 15 bases between the germline ends. This CDR3 spans 12 amino acids. CDR3 amino acids: CSATKTDSIQYF. For the CDR3, the DNA is TGCAGTGCCACGAAGACAGATTCCATTCAGTACTTC.

This clone was counted between two and nine times. The chain uses TRBV6-2 or TRBV6-3 and TRBJ2-7, with TRBD1 matching 10 bases. The V and J ends lost 8 bases and 7 bases, in that order; junction bases with no gene match: 5. CDR3 size: 12 residues. Germline V gene sequence: CDR1 MNHEY, CDR2 SVGEGT. CDR3 DNA: TGTGCCAGCCGGGACAGGGGTAAGGAGCAGTACTTC. Translating it yields CASRDRGKEQYF.

This clone has a handful of counts. V and J are TRBV2 and TRBJ2-1; the D call may be TRBD1 or TRBD2 (5 bases each). The CDR3 length is 14 residues. The germline CDR1 and CDR2 sequences are SNHLY and FYNNEI. With 2 bases removed from V and 5 bases from J, the gap between germline ends came to 10 bases. The CDR3 DNA is TGTGCCAGCAGTGAATGGGACCACAACAATGAGCAGTTCTTC. This sequence encodes CASSEWDHNNEQFF.

The chain employs TRBV28 and TRBJ1-1; no clear D gene. The CDR3 is 14 amino acids. Germline V gene lookup returns CDR1 MDHEN and CDR2 SYDVKM. With 6 bases removed from V and 4 bases from J, the gap between germline ends came to 15 bases. The CDR3 loop is CASRPPGIGTEAFF. CDR3 bases: TGTGCCAGCAGGCCCCCGGGCATTGGCACTGAAGCTTTCTTT.

Judged by abundance, this clone is medium-sized. The chain couples TRBV30 to TRBJ2-7, with a possible D match to TRBD1 (6 bases). The CDR3 sequence is 14 residues long. Germline assignment: CDR1 GTSNPN and CDR2 SVGIG (reference sequence). With 5 bases removed from V and 6 bases from J, the gap between germline ends came to 20 bases. The CDR3 region is CAWRSLTGIGEQYF. The CDR3 DNA reads as TGTGCCTGGCGAAGCTTAACAGGGATCGGCGAGCAGTACTTC.

The J gene is TRBJ2-3, the V gene TRBV11-1, with a tentative D call TRBD2 (6 bases). CDR1 is SGHAT, CDR2 FQDESV, per germline (reference sequence). The V and J ends lost 5 bases and 0 bases respectively, with 15 bases between them. CDR3 length: 16 amino acids. The CDR3 here is CASSPRLAASTDTQYF. The CDR3 nucleotides are TGTGCCAGCAGCCCCCGGTTAGCGGCTAGCACAGATACGCAGTATTTT.

This chain joins TRBV5-1 and TRBJ1-5, with 10 bases that match TRBD1. V lost 2 bases, J lost 7 bases, and 3 bases stayed unmatched. Germline lookup yields CDR1 SGHRS and CDR2 YFSETQ. The CDR3 contains 14 residues. CDR3 nucleotides: TGCGCCAGCAGCTTCGGACAGGGGGTCCAGCCCCAGCATTTT. As protein: CASSFGQGVQPQHF.

The chain couples TRBV15 to TRBJ2-1, with unresolved D. CDR3 length: 16 residues. Germline V gene sequence: CDR1 LNHNV, CDR2 YYDKDF (reference sequence). V was clipped by 1 base and J by 3 bases, with 13 bases between them. In nucleotides, the CDR3 is TGTGCCACCAGCAGAGGTTTGACGAGAGGCTACAATGAGCAGTTCTTC. Its protein product is CATSRGLTRGYNEQFF. The full variable domain, with the rest looked up from reference TRBV15 and TRBJ2-1, is DAMVIQNPRYQVTQFGKPVTLSCSQTLNHNVMYWYQQKSSQAPKLLFHYYDKDFNNEADTPDNFQSRRPNTSFCFLDIRSPGLGDTAMYLCATSRGLTRGYNEQFFGPGTRLTVL.

The J gene is TRBJ2-1, the V gene TRBV27; D is ambiguous. The CDR3 is 15 residues long. With 6 bases removed from V and 2 bases from J, the gap between germline ends came to 14 bases. Germline CDR1 reads MNHEY; CDR2 reads SMNVEV (reference sequence). Here the CDR3 DNA reads TGTGCCAGCAGGCCGGGCGGCAGCCCCTACAATGAGCAGTTCTTC. Translating gives CASRPGGSPYNEQFF.

The chain has TRBV6-1 and TRBJ2-2; possibly TRBD1 for D (5 bases). The CDR3 is 13 amino acids. Trimming shortened V by 6 bases and J by 3 bases, and 8 bases separated the two germline ends. The germline CDR1 and CDR2 sequences are MNHNS and SASEGT. The CDR3 is CASRVTDTGELFF. Written as DNA, the CDR3 is TGTGCCAGCAGAGTGACAGACACCGGGGAGCTGTTTTTT.

The chain employs TRBV15 and TRBJ1-1; 9 bases align to TRBD1. V dropped 5 bases and J dropped 5; count of bases not matched to a gene: 6. The CDR3 runs to 14 residues. CDR1 and CDR2 from the germline V gene are LNHNV and YYDKDF (reference sequence). The CDR3 loop reads CATSGTGRWTEAFF. DNA of the CDR3: TGTGCCACCAGCGGGACAGGGAGGTGGACTGAAGCTTTCTTT.

This clone was observed a few times. This chain links TRBV15 with TRBJ1-2; a weak D match, TRBD1 (5 bases). V was cut by 7 bases and J by 5 bases, with 8 bases left in between. The CDR3 is made up of 11 amino acids. Germline V gives CDR1 LNHNV, CDR2 YYDKDF (reference sequence). The CDR3 sequence: CATNGGYGYTF. CDR3 DNA sequence: TGTGCCACCAATGGGGGTTATGGCTACACCTTC.

The gene calls are TRBV11-2 and TRBJ2-7; maybe TRBD2 (5 bases). This CDR3 has 12 residues. Between the trimmed V and J ends, which lost 4 bases and 4 bases, there was a span of 8 bases. Germline CDR1 and CDR2: SGHAT and FQNNGV. CDR3 sequence: CASSSGVYEQYF. CDR3 DNA: TGTGCCAGCAGCTCCGGGGTGTACGAGCAGTACTTC.

In its sample, this clone ranks as medium-sized (0.01 to 0.1%). V usage is TRBV6-1 and J usage is TRBJ2-7, with 9 bases fitting TRBD1. The CDR3 extends over 16 amino acids. V gave up 5 bases and J gave up 6 bases; unmatched junction bases: 14. Per the germline V gene, CDR1 is MNHNS and CDR2 is SASEGT. The CDR3 coding sequence is TGTGCCAGCAGTCCTAACACCGGGACAGGGTTTCGCGAGCAGTACTTC. This codes for CASSPNTGTGFREQYF.

This clone was counted only a few times. The chain recombines TRBV6-1 with TRBJ2-2; no definite D call. V lost 5 bases and J 7 bases, leaving 17 bases between the germline ends. Germline V gives CDR1 MNHNS, CDR2 SASEGT. The CDR3 length is 15 residues. The CDR3 sequence: CASSFQTLDIGELFF. The CDR3 DNA reads TGTGCCAGCAGTTTCCAGACATTGGATATCGGGGAGCTGTTTTTT.